Below are 6 T cell receptor beta chains sequenced from a single sample in a study of blood T cells in healthy people across ages. A second roughly 7 to 12 cycle PCR used barcoded and J-beta primers. TCRdb re-derived calls from the 5' RACE reads in MiXCR, one entry per CDR3 protein. This sample carries 630,000 or so distinct CDR3 sequences, 32% of them seen once, and the ten largest clones take roughly 15%. Specimen: blood. The receptors here all came from a woman aged 80 or over in good health.

This clonotype has at least ten counts. The genes are TRBV27 and TRBJ2-7; 10 bases are shared with TRBD1. The CDR3 covers 14 residues. Germline V gives CDR1 MNHEY, CDR2 SMNVEV (reference sequence). Trimming took 6 bases from V and 7 from J; bases not matched to a gene: 9. The CDR3 coding sequence is TGTGCCAGCAGGCGACAGGGGGCTTTAGGAGAGCAGTACTTC. It yields the protein CASRRQGALGEQYF.

J is TRBJ2-1 and V is TRBV20-1; D tentatively reads TRBD1 or TRBD2 (5 bases each). V lost 6 bases, J lost 7 bases, and 19 bases lay in between. Germline CDR1 and CDR2: DFQATT and SNEGSKA (reference sequence). This CDR3 is 14 amino acids long. The CDR3 loop reads CSAIISYGTNEQFF. For the CDR3, the DNA is TGCAGTGCCATAATATCCTATGGGACGAATGAGCAGTTCTTC.

V usage is TRBV7-2 and J usage is TRBJ1-2; TRBD1 is a possible D gene (5 bases). Trimming took 2 bases from V and 6 from J, leaving 10 bases between them. This CDR3 is built from 13 residues. Germline V lookup: CDR1 SGHTA, CDR2 FQGNSA. CDR3 in amino acids: CASSLLGVDGYTF. The CDR3 nucleotides read TGTGCCAGCAGCTTACTGGGGGTCGATGGCTACACCTTC. Combining the CDR3 with reference TRBV7-2 and TRBJ1-2 gives the whole variable domain GAGVSQSPSNKVTEKGKDVELRCDPISGHTALYWYRQSLGQGLEFLIYFQGNSAPDKSGLPSDRFSAERTGGSVSTLTIQRTQQEDSAVYLCASSLLGVDGYTFGSGTRLTVV.

At least ten counts were recorded for this clonotype. The V and J genes are TRBV7-2 and TRBJ2-1; 8 nucleotides align to TRBD2. CDR3 size: 15 residues. Germline V gives CDR1 SGHTA, CDR2 FQGNSA. V shed 6 bases, J shed 0 bases, and the junction held 4 bases outside the gene matches. CDR3 coding DNA: TGTGCCAGCAGTCTACGGGGGGGCTCCTACAATGAGCAGTTCTTC. Amino acid sequence: CASSLRGGSYNEQFF.

Comments on this clonotype: Sequence at one end of the junction differs from germline and may be a read error. The rearrangement uses TRBV4-1 and TRBJ2-3, with TRBD2 identical over 10 bases. There are 19 residues in the CDR3. In germline, CDR1 is MGHRA, CDR2 YSYEKL. The CDR3 coding sequence is TGCGCCAGCAGCCAAGAAGGTGGGGCTAGCGGGGGTGTCACAGGTACGCAGTATTTT. Translating it yields CASSQEGGASGGVTGTQYF.

In its sample, this clonotype was seen many times. The chain recombines TRBV18 with TRBJ2-1; 10 bases line up with TRBD2. Germline V lookup: CDR1 KGHSH, CDR2 LQKENI. This CDR3 spans 15 amino acids. The V and J ends lost 2 bases and 5 bases, in that order; junction bases with no gene match: 3. The CDR3, as DNA: TGTGCCAGCTCACCAGGAGCGGGGGGGCACAATGAGCAGTTCTTC. Its protein product is CASSPGAGGHNEQFF.